This paragraph covers one TCR beta chain sequence. Its antigen remains unidentified. TCR beta CDR3 region amplification was performed from RNA transcripts. HTBI primers were the set used in a first-round RT-PCR of the TCR CDR3. Via MiXCR, TCRdb re-called the multiplex PCR reads, giving one row per CDR3 protein. The profile shows a few hundred thousand distinct CDR3 sequences, about a sixth of them singletons. The data were obtained in a study of T cells in Graves' hyperthyroidism and ophthalmopathy. Findings and caveats of the study: Median prediction lead before ophthalmopathy onset was 6.5 to 7 months with the model. In the analysis, a 13 V-J model separated ophthalmopathy from stable hyperthyroidism.

V dropped 4 bases and J dropped 7; count of bases not matched to a gene: 9. This CDR3 is built from 16 residues. Germline V gene sequence: CDR1 MDHEN, CDR2 SYDVKM. Patients were excluded because of uncontrolled infection, other autoimmune disease, pregnancy or lactation. On the basis of clinical symptoms, serum thyroxine and TRAb, thyroid ultrasound and orbital computed tomography, diagnoses were made. The genes are TRBV28 and TRBJ1-6; 8 bases are a match to TRBD1. The clonotype originates from a woman between 40 and 50 years old with Graves' ophthalmopathy. The sequencing input was blood. The CDR3 region is CASSSGNRGGNSPLHF. CDR3 bases: TGTGCCAGCAGTTCCGGTAACAGGGGGGGAAATTCACCCCTCCACTTT.